This entry lists 14 T cell receptor beta chains sequenced from one sample in a study of molecular identifiers for immune sequencing clone quantification. TCRdb called the PCR reads again in MiXCR, with one record for every CDR3 protein. The repertoire holds hundreds of thousands of distinct CDR3 sequences, with 20% as singletons. Sequencing input: naive CD8+ T cells from blood, with Jurkat cell RNA spiked in. Subset described: FACS-sorted CD8+CD4-CCR7+CD45RA+ naive T cells. The receptors stem from a human donor in good health. Some libraries in this study had Jurkat cell RNA spiked in.

This clonotype was observed at least ten times. The chain employs TRBV19 and TRBJ2-2, with TRBD1 matching 7 bases. After removal of 5 bases from V and 5 bases from J, the junction contained 8 bases not matched to a gene. The germline V gene encodes CDR1 LNHDA and CDR2 SQIVND (reference sequence). CDR3 length: 15 amino acids. CDR3 residues: CASSVGQRGTGELFF. DNA of the CDR3: TGTGCCAGTAGTGTGGGACAGCGAGGAACCGGGGAGCTGTTTTTT. Full variable domain (outside the CDR3, taken from reference TRBV19 and TRBJ2-2): DGGITQSPKYLFRKEGQNVTLSCEQNLNHDAMYWYRQDPGQGLRLIYYSQIVNDFQKGDIAEGYSVSREKKESFPLTVTSAQKNPTAFYLCASSVGQRGTGELFFGEGSRLTVL.

The chain carries TRBV30 and TRBJ2-7; 7 nucleotides line up with TRBD1. Germline lookup yields CDR1 GTSNPN and CDR2 SVGIG (reference sequence). This CDR3 has 13 residues. V dropped 0 bases and J dropped 7; count of bases not matched to a gene: 6. The CDR3 nucleotides read TGTGCCTGGAGTGTGCTCGCGACAGGGGAGCAGTACTTC. Translating it yields CAWSVLATGEQYF.

The V gene is TRBV5-4, the J gene TRBJ2-5; no firm D call. In germline, CDR1 is SGHNT, CDR2 YYREEE (reference sequence). V lost 0 bases to trimming and J lost 2 bases, with 11 bases between them. This CDR3 is 15 amino acids long. CDR3: CASSLVSYSQETQYF. In DNA form, the CDR3 reads TGTGCCAGCAGCTTGGTTAGTTACTCACAAGAGACCCAGTACTTC.

There are many counts of this clonotype. This chain uses TRBV4-3 with TRBJ1-1, with D possibly being TRBD1 (6 bases). Deletions cut 1 base from V and 0 bases from J, with 24 bases between. The CDR3 consists of 20 residues. The germline gives CDR1 LGHNA, CDR2 YSLEER. The CDR3 bases are TGCGCCAGCAGCCAAGCTGCCTTCGATCGGTGGTGGGACATGAACACTGAAGCTTTCTTT. Protein sequence: CASSQAAFDRWWDMNTEAFF.

This clonotype was observed at least ten times. The chain carries TRBV30 and TRBJ1-4; D is possibly TRBD1 (5 bases). This CDR3 is built from 14 residues. CDR1 and CDR2 from the germline V gene are GTSNPN and SVGIG (reference sequence). The V end was cut by 3 bases, the J end by 5 bases, with 13 bases between. As DNA, the CDR3 is TGTGCCTGGAGCATGCGACAGATCAATGAAAAACTGTTTTTT. Protein: CAWSMRQINEKLFF. Using reference TRBV30 and TRBJ1-4 for the parts outside the CDR3, the full variable domain is SQTIHQWPATLVQPVGSPLSLECTVEGTSNPNLYWYRQAAGRGLQLLFYSVGIGQISSEVPQNLSASRPQDRQFILSSKKLLLSDSGFYLCAWSMRQINEKLFFGSGTQLSVL.

The rearrangement uses TRBV30 and TRBJ2-1; D is possibly TRBD1 or TRBD2 (6 bases each). Germline loops: CDR1 GTSNPN, CDR2 SVGIG (reference sequence). V lost 3 bases and J lost 4, with 10 bases in between. The CDR3 totals 13 residues. CDR3 DNA: TGTGCCTGGAGCACGGGGGCGTACAATGAGCAGTTCTTC. Translation gives CAWSTGAYNEQFF.

This clonotype was observed many times. V and J are TRBV7-9 and TRBJ2-3, with D unclear. CDR1 and CDR2 from the germline V gene are SEHNR and FQNEAQ (reference sequence). V shed 3 bases and J shed 5 bases, with 18 bases lying between them. This CDR3 has 16 amino acids. CDR3 residues: CASSFQPGIGRDTQYF. In nucleotides, the CDR3 is TGTGCCAGCAGCTTTCAACCCGGAATTGGTAGAGATACGCAGTATTTT.

This clonotype turned up a few times. The V and J genes are TRBV19 and TRBJ1-2, with D possibly being TRBD1 (6 bases). Germline CDR1 is LNHDA and CDR2 is SQIVND (reference sequence). CDR3 size: 13 residues. V shed 6 bases and J shed 4 bases, with 12 bases lying between them. CDR3 residues: CASSRGGVYGYTF. The CDR3 DNA reads TGTGCCAGTAGCAGGGGTGGAGTCTATGGCTACACCTTC.

This clonotype has a handful of counts. A much larger clone is a single base away; this may be a read error. The genes are TRBV5-5 and TRBJ1-5; D is perhaps TRBD1 (5 bases). This CDR3 has 15 residues. Germline values: CDR1 SGHKS, CDR2 YYEKEE (reference sequence). CDR3: CASGFTDNSNQPQHF. CDR3 bases: TGTGCCAGCGGCTTCACGGACAATAGCAATCAGCCCCAGCATTTT.

Concerning this clonotype itself: Possible read error: a much larger clone is one base away. The chain is built from TRBV7-8 and TRBJ2-3, with 9 bases lining up with TRBD2. Germline V CDR1 and CDR2: SGHVS, FQNEAQ. CDR3 length equals 16 residues. Trimming at V came to 8 bases and at J to 8 bases, leaving 17 bases not matched to a gene. The CDR3 DNA reads as TGTGCCAGCCAGATGGGCGGGGGGGCTTTCTTAGGTACGCAGTATTTT. This codes for CASQMGGGAFLGTQYF.

With regard to this clonotype: The conserved final phenylalanine or tryptophan is absent from the CDR3, which likely points to a read error. V and J are TRBV5-3 and TRBJ1-2; no definite D call. TRBV5-3 is treated as an ORF (open reading frame) with a function not yet certain. V was cut by 8 bases and J by 0 bases, with 17 bases left in between. The CDR3 length is 15 residues. CDR3 DNA sequence: TGTGCCAGCAGCCCACTAGGGCAGGCTAACTATGGCTACACCCTC. Its translation is CASSPLGQANYGYTL.

This clonotype was picked up a small number of times. The junction shows a germline mismatch at one end, possibly a read error. The rearrangement uses TRBV19 and TRBJ2-1; the D is unclear. Germline lookup yields CDR1 LNHDA and CDR2 SQIVND (reference sequence). This CDR3 region has 13 residues. CDR3 in amino acids: CASTSQSYNEQSF. CDR3 in DNA: TGTGCCAGTACATCCCAGTCCTACAATGAGCAGTCCTTC.

This clonotype has a handful of counts. A read error may be the cause here, since a much bigger clone is one base away. Lacking the conserved final phenylalanine or tryptophan, this CDR3 likely reflects a read error. This chain links TRBV20-1 with TRBJ2-7; 9 bases map to TRBD1. The ends lost 5 bases at V and 3 bases at J; junction bases unmatched: 2. Germline lookup yields CDR1 DFQATT and CDR2 SNEGSKA (reference sequence). The CDR3 contains 12 residues. The CDR3 here is CSAGTGSYEQYL. DNA of the CDR3: TGCAGTGCTGGGACAGGGAGCTACGAGCAGTACCTC.

To note about this clonotype: A single base separates this from a much larger clone, so it may be a read error. The rearrangement uses TRBV2 and TRBJ2-7, with D perhaps being TRBD1 or TRBD2 (6 bases each). Per germline, CDR1 SNHLY and CDR2 FYNNEI. The CDR3 is made up of 14 amino acids. CDR3 DNA: TGTGCCAGCAGTGACCTGGGGGGCGGTCCAGGGCAGTGCTTC. Translated, it gives CASSDLGGGPGQCF.